These 23 T cell receptor beta chains share one sample of origin, sequenced in a study of post-analysis software for immune sequencing data. Study-wide findings and caveats: Controls showed lower frequencies than patients for a few TRBV segments, and TRBV5-6, TRBV5-1 and TRBV20-1 were among these.

TCR beta cDNA libraries included unique molecular identifiers. TCRdb reprocessed the PCR reads with MiXCR, giving one entry per CDR3 protein. The sample holds approximately 440,000 distinct CDR3 sequences, approximately 46% seen once. These TCRs are of unknown antigen specificity. The sequenced material came from blood. These receptor sequences come from a girl aged 10 to 17 with multiple sclerosis.

This clonotype was observed a few times. The rearrangement uses TRBV12-3 or TRBV12-4 and TRBJ2-3; D might be TRBD2 (5 bases). This CDR3 comprises 15 residues. Between the trimmed V and J ends, which lost 0 bases and 1 base, there was a span of 8 bases. In nucleotides, the CDR3 is TGTGCCAGCAGTTTAGCGTCGCGGGGCACAGATACGCAGTATTTT. It codes for CASSLASRGTDTQYF.

This clonotype was seen only a few times. The CDR3 bases are TGTGCCAGCAGCGTAGCGGGTCTGGAGACCCAGTACTTC. This sequence encodes CASSVAGLETQYF. This chain uses TRBV9 with TRBJ2-5; the D is unclear. The germline CDR1 and CDR2 sequences are SGDLS and YYNGEE. There are 13 residues in the CDR3. V was clipped by 0 bases and J by 5 bases, with 8 bases between them.

The chain couples TRBV7-2 to TRBJ1-1; D is possibly TRBD1 (5 bases). Germline CDR1 is SGHTA and CDR2 is FQGNSA. Trimming pared 3 bases from V and 10 bases from J, leaving 12 bases between. The CDR3 consists of 12 residues. The CDR3 reads CASSLVSGVAFF. The DNA of the CDR3 is TGTGCCAGCAGCTTGGTGTCGGGGGTAGCTTTCTTT.

This clonotype was counted only a few times. The chain combines TRBV3-1 with TRBJ2-5; D may be TRBD2 (5 bases). V was shortened by 6 bases and J by 2 bases, with 13 bases between the two germline ends. The CDR3 runs 14 residues. Germline loops: CDR1 LGHDT, CDR2 YNNKEL (reference sequence). CDR3 in DNA: TGTGCCAGCAGTCTTGCGACTAATCAAGAGACCCAGTACTTC. It yields the protein CASSLATNQETQYF.

The chain couples TRBV15 to TRBJ2-5; 7 positions agree with TRBD1. The J call may be wrong; the DNA end is better matched by TRBJ2-7. The CDR3 extends over 17 amino acids. Germline lookup yields CDR1 LNHNV and CDR2 YYDKDF (reference sequence). The CDR3 is CATSRDSPTGRAYEQYF. CDR3 DNA: TGTGCCACCAGCAGGGACTCGCCGACAGGGCGGGCATACGAGCAGTACTTC.

As to this clonotype: This likely comes from a read error, as the CDR3 has no conserved phenylalanine or tryptophan at its end. CDR3 coding DNA: TGCAGCGTTGAAGTTAATGACTCCTACGAGCAGTACTGC. Translated: CSVEVNDSYEQYC. The chain has TRBV29-1 and TRBJ2-7; no reliable D call. The germline V gene has CDR1 SQVTM and CDR2 ANQGSEA. The CDR3 has 13 residues. V was pared by 1 base and J by 0 bases, with 7 bases between.

This clonotype was seen only a few times. The V gene is TRBV15, the J gene TRBJ2-5, with D possibly TRBD2 on 6 matching bases. Looked up from germline, CDR1 is LNHNV and CDR2 is YYDKDF (reference sequence). V was cut by 1 base and J by 4 bases, with 13 bases left in between. The CDR3 is made up of 15 amino acids. DNA for the CDR3: TGTGCCACCAGCAGAGTTTGGGGAGGCGGAGAGACCCAGTACTTC. Translated, it gives CATSRVWGGGETQYF. The whole variable domain, remainder taken from reference TRBV15 and TRBJ2-5, is DAMVIQNPRYQVTQFGKPVTLSCSQTLNHNVMYWYQQKSSQAPKLLFHYYDKDFNNEADTPDNFQSRRPNTSFCFLDIRSPGLGDTAMYLCATSRVWGGGETQYFGPGTRLLVL.

The chain combines TRBV10-1 with TRBJ2-2; maybe TRBD2 (5 bases). This CDR3 has 14 residues. CDR1 is WNHNN, CDR2 SYGVQD, per germline (reference sequence). V was clipped by 5 bases and J by 4 bases, with 11 bases between them. The CDR3 spells CASSTTSGTGELFF. In DNA, the CDR3 is TGCGCCAGCAGTACAACTAGTGGCACCGGGGAGCTGTTTTTT.

The chain combines TRBV5-1 with TRBJ2-1; 9 bases map to TRBD2. This CDR3 comprises 13 residues. Looked up from germline, CDR1 is SGHRS and CDR2 is YFSETQ. The ends lost 10 bases at V and 7 bases at J; junction bases unmatched: 9. CDR3 residues: CALHSGSRNEQFF. The CDR3 DNA is TGCGCCCTCCATAGCGGGAGTAGGAATGAGCAGTTCTTC.

The chain carries TRBV7-8 and TRBJ2-7; D is unclear. The CDR3 is made up of 15 amino acids. Germline values: CDR1 SGHVS, CDR2 FQNEAQ. Trimming pared 4 bases from V and 7 bases from J, leaving 20 bases between. CDR3 sequence: CASSSRLAVWDEQYF. The CDR3 DNA sequence: TGTGCCAGCAGCTCAAGACTCGCGGTTTGGGATGAGCAGTACTTC. Full variable domain (rest looked up from reference TRBV7-8 and TRBJ2-7): GAGVSQSPRYKVAKRGQDVALRCDPISGHVSLFWYQQALGQGPEFLTYFQNEAQLDKSGLPSDRFFAERPEGSVSTLKIQRTQQEDSAVYLCASSSRLAVWDEQYFGPGTRLTVT.

The genes are TRBV28 and TRBJ1-5; D unclear. CDR3 length: 13 amino acids. CDR1 is MDHEN and CDR2 is SYDVKM in the germline V gene. Deletions cut 8 bases from V and 5 bases from J, with 13 bases between. The CDR3 reads CASEDGLDQPQHF. The CDR3 nucleotides read TGTGCCAGCGAAGACGGACTTGATCAGCCCCAGCATTTT. The variable domain in full, with the rest retrieved from reference TRBV28 and TRBJ1-5, is DVKVTQSSRYLVKRTGEKVFLECVQDMDHENMFWYRQDPGLGLRLIYFSYDVKMKEKGDIPEGYSVSREKKERFSLILESASTNQTSMYLCASEDGLDQPQHFGDGTRLSIL.

The V and J genes are TRBV6-5 and TRBJ2-5, with D tentatively TRBD2 (5 bases). Germline CDR1 reads MNHEY; CDR2 reads SVGAGI. V was shortened by 6 bases and J by 7 bases, with 12 bases between the two germline ends. The CDR3 extends over 12 amino acids. In nucleotides, the CDR3 is TGTGCCAGCAGGGGGAATCGGGGGACCCAGTACTTC. Encoded protein: CASRGNRGTQYF.

The V gene is TRBV20-1, the J gene TRBJ2-2; D is possibly TRBD1 (8 bases). Germline V lookup: CDR1 DFQATT, CDR2 SNEGSKA (reference sequence). The CDR3 extends over 14 amino acids. V was cut by 5 bases and J by 6 bases, with 16 bases left in between. The CDR3 sequence is CSADWTGRAGELFF. In DNA form, the CDR3 reads TGCAGTGCTGACTGGACAGGGAGGGCCGGGGAGCTGTTTTTT.

As for this clonotype: Since a much larger clone is just one base distant, this may be a read error. This chain uses TRBV5-1 with TRBJ1-5; TRBD1 matches 9 bases. CDR3 length: 15 residues. Germline CDR1 and CDR2: SGHRS and YFSETQ. The CDR3 spells CASSPDGQGNPPQHF. CDR3 DNA sequence: TGCGCCAGCAGCCCCGATGGACAGGGGAATCCGCCCCAGCATTTT.

The rearrangement joins TRBV4-1 to TRBJ2-5, with a possible D match to TRBD1 (5 bases). Germline V gene lookup returns CDR1 MGHRA and CDR2 YSYEKL. The V end was cut by 3 bases, the J end by 1 base, with 9 bases between. CDR3 length: 14 amino acids. The CDR3 nucleotides read TGCGCCAGCAGCCAGAAACAGGTCCAAGAGACCCAGTACTTC. Protein product: CASSQKQVQETQYF.

The chain combines TRBV10-3 with TRBJ2-5; tentatively, D is TRBD2 (5 bases). The J call may be in error: the DNA end matches TRBJ2-7 better. Germline CDR1 ENHRY, CDR2 SYGVKD. CDR3 size: 15 residues. The CDR3 DNA sequence: TGTGCCATCAGTGACGAGGACCGCCGGGAAGACGAGCAGTACTTC. Translating gives CAISDEDRREDEQYF.

This clonotype was counted only a few times. This chain connects TRBV4-2 to TRBJ2-2, with D maybe TRBD1 (6 bases). The germline V gene has CDR1 LGHNA and CDR2 YNFKEQ. The CDR3 totals 15 residues. V lost 1 base and J lost 1, with 7 bases in between. The CDR3: CASSQGTVNTGELFF. DNA for the CDR3: TGTGCCAGCAGCCAAGGGACAGTGAACACCGGGGAGCTGTTTTTT.

The J gene is TRBJ2-7, the V gene TRBV5-1, with a weak D call TRBD1 (6 bases). V lost 4 bases and J 0 bases, leaving 17 bases between the germline ends. This CDR3 has 16 residues. Germline loops: CDR1 SGHRS, CDR2 YFSETQ. CDR3: CASSRGWTDLSYEQYF. In nucleotides, the CDR3 is TGCGCCAGCAGCCGTGGATGGACAGACCTCTCCTACGAGCAGTACTTC. Filled out from reference TRBV5-1 and TRBJ2-7, the complete variable domain reads KAGVTQTPRYLIKTRGQQVTLSCSPISGHRSVSWYQQTPGQGLQFLFEYFSETQRNKGNFPGRFSGRQFSNSRSEMNVSTLELGDSALYLCASSRGWTDLSYEQYFGPGTRLTVT.

The chain combines TRBV27 with TRBJ2-7; D might be TRBD2 (5 bases). The CDR3 is 14 amino acids. The V end was cut by 5 bases, the J end by 3 bases, with 14 bases between. Germline lookup yields CDR1 MNHEY and CDR2 SMNVEV (reference sequence). The CDR3 sequence is CASSPRVGIYEQYF. The CDR3 coding sequence is TGTGCCAGCAGTCCCCGGGTCGGGATCTACGAGCAGTACTTC.

The V call is TRBV7-2, the J call TRBJ2-1; 12 nucleotides line up with TRBD2. V lost 4 bases, J lost 8 bases, and 9 bases stayed unmatched. The CDR3 runs to 16 residues. Per the germline V gene, CDR1 is SGHTA and CDR2 is FQGNSA. The CDR3 DNA reads as TGTGCCAGCAGCTCGACTAGCGGGAGTTGGGGGTATGAGCAGTTCTTC. Its translation is CASSSTSGSWGYEQFF.

J is TRBJ2-1 and V is TRBV20-1; D remains ambiguous. V was cut by 3 bases and J by 4 bases, with 16 bases left in between. CDR1 and CDR2 from the germline V gene are DFQATT and SNEGSKA (reference sequence). The CDR3 is 15 residues long. The CDR3 spells CSASLGSQSYNEQFF. The DNA for the CDR3 is TGCAGTGCTAGTCTGGGCAGCCAATCTTACAATGAGCAGTTCTTC.

V is TRBV21-1 and J is TRBJ2-7. TRBV21-1 is deemed a pseudogene. The length of the CDR3 is 13 residues. The CDR3 region is CAEKSGSPHEQYF. The CDR3, as DNA: TGTGCCGAAAAAAGCGGGAGCCCCCACGAGCAGTACTTC.

The rearrangement links TRBV7-6 to TRBJ1-4, with 9 bases that match TRBD1. Trimming took 5 bases from V and 0 from J; bases not matched to a gene: 13. There are 19 residues in the CDR3. Germline V gives CDR1 SGHVS, CDR2 FNYEAQ. CDR3 amino acids: CASSAGTGGEEATNEKLFF. The CDR3 DNA reads TGTGCCAGCAGCGCCGGAACAGGGGGCGAAGAGGCAACTAATGAAAAACTGTTTTTT.